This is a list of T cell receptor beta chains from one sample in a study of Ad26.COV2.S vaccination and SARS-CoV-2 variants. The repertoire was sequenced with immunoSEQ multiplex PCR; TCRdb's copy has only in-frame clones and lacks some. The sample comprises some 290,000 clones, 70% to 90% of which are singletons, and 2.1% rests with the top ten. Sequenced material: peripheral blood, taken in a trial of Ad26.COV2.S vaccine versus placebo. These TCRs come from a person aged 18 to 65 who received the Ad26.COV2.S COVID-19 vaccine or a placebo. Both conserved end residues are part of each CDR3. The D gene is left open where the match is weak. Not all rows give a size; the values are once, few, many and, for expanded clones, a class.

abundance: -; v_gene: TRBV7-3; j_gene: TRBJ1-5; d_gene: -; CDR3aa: CASSPGAGQPQHF; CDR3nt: TGTGCCAGCAGCCCAGGGGCAGGTCAGCCCCAGCATTTT
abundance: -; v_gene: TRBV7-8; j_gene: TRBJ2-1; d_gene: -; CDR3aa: CASSLVPYYVNEQFF; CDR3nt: TGTGCCAGCAGCTTAGTACCTTATTACGTCAATGAGCAGTTCTTC
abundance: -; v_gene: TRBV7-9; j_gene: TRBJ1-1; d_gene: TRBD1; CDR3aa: CASSAGQGLVNTEAFF; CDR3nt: TGTGCCAGCAGCGCGGGACAGGGGCTAGTGAACACTGAAGCTTTCTTT
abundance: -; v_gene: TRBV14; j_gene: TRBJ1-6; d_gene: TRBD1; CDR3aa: CASSQAAQGITYNSPLHF; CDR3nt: TGTGCCAGCAGCCAAGCCGCACAGGGGATCACCTATAATTCACCCCTCCACTTT
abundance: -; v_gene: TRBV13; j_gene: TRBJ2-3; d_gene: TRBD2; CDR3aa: CASSGSPVGGRTQYF; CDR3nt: TGTGCCAGCAGCGGCTCTCCCGTGGGGGGGAGGACGCAGTATTTT
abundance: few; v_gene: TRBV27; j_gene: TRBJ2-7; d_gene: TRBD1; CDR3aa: CASSSRTGEFYEQYF; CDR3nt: TGTGCCAGCAGTTCAAGGACAGGGGAATTCTACGAGCAGTACTTC
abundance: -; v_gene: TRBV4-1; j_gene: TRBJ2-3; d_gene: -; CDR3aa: CASSGARYPSDTQYF; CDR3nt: TGCGCCAGCAGCGGGGCCCGCTACCCCTCAGATACGCAGTATTTT
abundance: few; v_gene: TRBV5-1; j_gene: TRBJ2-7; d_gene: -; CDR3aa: CASSLNRAAYEQYF; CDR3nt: TGCGCCAGCAGCCTCAACAGGGCGGCCTACGAGCAGTACTTC
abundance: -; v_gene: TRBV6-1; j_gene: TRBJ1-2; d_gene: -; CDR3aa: CASSEWGGYGYTF; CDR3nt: TGTGCCAGCAGTGAGTGGGGAGGATATGGCTACACCTTC
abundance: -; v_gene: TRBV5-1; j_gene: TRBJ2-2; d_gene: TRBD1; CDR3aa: CASSLRTGDGELFF; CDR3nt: TGCGCCAGCAGCTTGCGGACAGGGGACGGGGAGCTGTTTTTT
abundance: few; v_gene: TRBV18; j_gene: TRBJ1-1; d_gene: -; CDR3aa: CASSPLKSNTEAFF; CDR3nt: TGTGCCAGCTCTCCCCTGAAGAGTAACACTGAAGCTTTCTTT
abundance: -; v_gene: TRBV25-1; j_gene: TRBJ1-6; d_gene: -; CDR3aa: CASSELGNSPLHF; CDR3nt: TGTGCCAGCAGTGAATTGGGTAATTCACCCCTCCACTTT
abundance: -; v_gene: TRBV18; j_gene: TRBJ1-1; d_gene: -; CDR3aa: CASSSQGGEIAFF; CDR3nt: TGTGCCAGCTCGTCTCAAGGGGGGGAAATAGCTTTCTTT
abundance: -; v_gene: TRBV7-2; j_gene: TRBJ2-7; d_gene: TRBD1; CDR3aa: CASSTGQLLREQYF; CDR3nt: TGTGCCAGCAGTACGGGACAGCTCCTTCGCGAGCAGTACTTC
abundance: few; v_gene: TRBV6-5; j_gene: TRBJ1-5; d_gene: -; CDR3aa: CASSPQGLGNQPQHF; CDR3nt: TGTGCCAGCAGCCCGCAAGGGCTTGGCAATCAGCCCCAGCATTTT
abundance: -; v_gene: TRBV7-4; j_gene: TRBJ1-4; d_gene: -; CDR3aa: CASSPPPRRAIEKLFF; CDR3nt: TGTGCCAGCAGCCCACCCCCACGGAGAGCAATTGAAAAACTGTTTTTT
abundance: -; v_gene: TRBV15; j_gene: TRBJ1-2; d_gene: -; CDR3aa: CATSRVSNYGYTF; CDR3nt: TGTGCCACCAGCAGAGTCAGTAACTATGGCTACACCTTC
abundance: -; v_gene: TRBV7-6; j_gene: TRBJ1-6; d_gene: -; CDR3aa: CASSLGGNSPLHF; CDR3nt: TGTGCCAGCAGCTTGGGGGGTAATTCACCCCTCCACTTT
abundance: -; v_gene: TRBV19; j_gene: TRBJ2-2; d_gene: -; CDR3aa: CASSMRDGELFF; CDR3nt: TGTGCCAGTAGTATGAGAGACGGGGAGCTGTTTTTT
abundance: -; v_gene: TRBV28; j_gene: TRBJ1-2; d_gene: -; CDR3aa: CASSLGRLDYGYTF; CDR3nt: TGTGCCAGCAGTTTAGGTCGGTTGGACTATGGCTACACCTTC
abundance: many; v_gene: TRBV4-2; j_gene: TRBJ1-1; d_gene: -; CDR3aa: CASSQAGRSMNTEAFF; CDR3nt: TGTGCCAGCAGCCAAGCAGGCAGAAGCATGAACACTGAAGCTTTCTTT
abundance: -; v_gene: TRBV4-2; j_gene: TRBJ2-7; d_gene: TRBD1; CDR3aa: CASSQGGTAPYEQYF; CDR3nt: TGTGCCAGCAGCCAAGGAGGGACAGCGCCCTACGAGCAGTACTTC
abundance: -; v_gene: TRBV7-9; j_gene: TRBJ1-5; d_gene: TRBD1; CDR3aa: CASSPGTGDQPQHF; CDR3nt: TGTGCCAGCAGTCCCGGGACAGGGGATCAGCCCCAGCATTTT
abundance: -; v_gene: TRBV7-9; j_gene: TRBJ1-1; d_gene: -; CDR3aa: CASSLVGWRANTEAFF; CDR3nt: TGTGCCAGCAGCTTAGTTGGTTGGCGGGCGAACACTGAAGCTTTCTTT
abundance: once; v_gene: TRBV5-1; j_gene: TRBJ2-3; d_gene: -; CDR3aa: CASSISGSSTDTQYF; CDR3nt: TGCGCCAGCAGCATCAGCGGTTCGAGCACAGATACGCAGTATTTT
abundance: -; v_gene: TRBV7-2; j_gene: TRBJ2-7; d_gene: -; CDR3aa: CASSLAYSSSYEQYF; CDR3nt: TGTGCCAGCAGCTTAGCCTATTCCAGCTCCTACGAGCAGTACTTC
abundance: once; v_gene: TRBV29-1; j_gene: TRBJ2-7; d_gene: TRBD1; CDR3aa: CSVVGQETSYEQYF; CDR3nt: TGCAGCGTCGTTGGACAGGAGACATCCTACGAGCAGTACTTC
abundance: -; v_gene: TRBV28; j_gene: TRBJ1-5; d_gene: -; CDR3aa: CASSPILSGNQPQHF; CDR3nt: TGTGCCAGCAGTCCCATTCTTAGCGGGAATCAGCCCCAGCATTTT
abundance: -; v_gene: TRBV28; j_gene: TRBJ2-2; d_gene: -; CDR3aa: CASSRGAVPLTGELFF; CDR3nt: TGTGCCAGCAGTCGAGGGGCAGTTCCCTTAACCGGGGAGCTGTTTTTT
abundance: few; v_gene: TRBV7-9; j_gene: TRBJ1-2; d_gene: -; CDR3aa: CASSLVGAARNYGYTF; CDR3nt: TGTGCCAGCAGCTTAGTTGGGGCCGCGCGGAACTATGGCTACACCTTC
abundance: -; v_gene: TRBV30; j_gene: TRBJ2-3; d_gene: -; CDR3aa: CAWSRPRNTDTQYF; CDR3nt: TGTGCCTGGAGTCGACCTCGTAACACAGATACGCAGTATTTT
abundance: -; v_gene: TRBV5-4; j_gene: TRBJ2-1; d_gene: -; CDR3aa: CASWAGLVSYNEQFF; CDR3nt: TGTGCCAGCTGGGCAGGGCTAGTAAGCTACAATGAGCAGTTCTTC
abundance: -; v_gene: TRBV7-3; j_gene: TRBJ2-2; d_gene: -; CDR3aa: CASSQRAGELFF; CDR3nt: TGTGCCAGCAGCCAGAGAGCCGGGGAGCTGTTTTTT
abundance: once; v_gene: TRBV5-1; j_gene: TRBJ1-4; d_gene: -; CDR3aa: CASSFGTQGKLFF; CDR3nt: TGCGCCAGCAGCTTCGGTACGCAGGGAAAACTGTTTTTT
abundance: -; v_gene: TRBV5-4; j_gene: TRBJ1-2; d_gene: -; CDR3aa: CASSARVVYPYGYTF; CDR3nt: TGTGCCAGCAGCGCCCGGGTCGTGTATCCCTATGGCTACACCTTC
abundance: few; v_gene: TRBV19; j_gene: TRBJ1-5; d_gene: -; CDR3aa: CASSFRLGPQHF; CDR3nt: TGTGCCAGTAGTTTCCGTTTAGGGCCCCAGCATTTT
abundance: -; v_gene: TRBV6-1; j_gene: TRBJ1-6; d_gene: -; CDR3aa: CASSEGVLFSLHF; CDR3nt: TGTGCCAGCAGTGAAGGAGTTCTTTTTTCCCTCCACTTT
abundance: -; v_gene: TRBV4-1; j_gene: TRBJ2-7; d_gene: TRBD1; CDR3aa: CASSQGQGSYEQYF; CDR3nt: TGCGCCAGCAGCCAAGGACAGGGGAGCTACGAGCAGTACTTC
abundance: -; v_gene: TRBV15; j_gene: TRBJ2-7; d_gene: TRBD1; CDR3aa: CATSGVGTAHEQYF; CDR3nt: TGTGCCACCAGCGGGGTTGGGACAGCTCACGAGCAGTACTTC
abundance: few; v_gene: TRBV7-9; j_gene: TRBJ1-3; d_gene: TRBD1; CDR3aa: CASSPRPTGSGNTIYF; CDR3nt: TGTGCCAGCAGCCCTCGGCCGACAGGGTCTGGAAACACCATATATTTT
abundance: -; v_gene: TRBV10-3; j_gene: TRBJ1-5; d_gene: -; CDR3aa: CAISEVAGPPPPENQPQHF; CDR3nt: TGTGCCATCAGTGAAGTTGCTGGTCCCCCACCTCCAGAGAATCAGCCCCAGCATTTT
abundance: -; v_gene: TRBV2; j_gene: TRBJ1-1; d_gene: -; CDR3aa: CASSNGGGTEAFF; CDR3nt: TGTGCCAGCAGTAACGGCGGGGGCACTGAAGCTTTCTTT
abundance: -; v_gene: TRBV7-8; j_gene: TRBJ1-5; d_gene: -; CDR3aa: CASSLEGGRVWYSNQPQHF; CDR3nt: TGTGCCAGCAGCTTAGAAGGCGGGAGGGTCTGGTATAGCAATCAGCCCCAGCATTTT